The clone carrying this T cell receptor beta chain was detected only once. Its antigen remains unidentified. The sample comes from a study of Ad26.COV2.S vaccination and SARS-CoV-2 variants. Findings and caveats of the study: Vaccine recipients surpassed placebo recipients in spike-specific TCR breadth. Researchers cautioned that TCR breadth and depth analyses may have underestimated total T cell responses. Vaccine and placebo groups showed comparable non-spike TCR breadth.

Assay used: immunoSEQ multiplex PCR; TCRdb lists only in-frame clones, some missing. The sample includes over 85,000 clones, over 60% of them seen just once. V gave up 7 bases and J gave up 5 bases; unmatched junction bases: 7. The length of the CDR3 is 13 residues. Germline V gene sequence: CDR1 SNHLY, CDR2 FYNNEI. The source is a human donor who had recovered from COVID-19. The sequencing here drew on peripheral blood, taken after recovery from COVID-19. This chain joins TRBV2 and TRBJ2-5; TRBD1 agrees at 7 bases. This CDR3 reads CASKIGGMETQYF. The CDR3 region has the DNA TGTGCCAGCAAAATAGGGGGCATGGAGACCCAGTACTTC.